This T cell receptor (beta chain) was profiled in a study of CD8+CD57+ T cells in acquired aplastic anemia listed by TCRdb under 2018. For the study in its entirety: DNA extracted from sorted CD4+ and CD8+ cells had a mean of approximately 3.3 ug, with a range of 0.2 to 27.4 ug. CD8+CD57+ expansion was defined as frequency above the mean frequency observed in healthy subjects. The paper as a whole reports these results and caveats: No significant difference in CD8+ Simpson's diversity was found between patients and healthy controls (P=0.060). Around 27 CD8+ CDR3 sequences were shared between patients and controls but appeared highly expressed in patients and within their immunodominant clones.

The CDR3 numbers 12 residues from cysteine through phenylalanine. Here the CDR3 DNA is all that survives: 36 bases in frame from base 1. V gives up 6 bases and J gives up 4 bases, and the segment between their germline ends measures 7 bases. This clonotype was seen many times. Its antigen is still unknown. The sample holds no much larger clone one base away, and base qualities are not on file. Patients chosen for sequencing had shown expansion of CD8+CD57+ cells by flow cytometry. Severe acquired aplastic anemia was diagnosed in all patients according to International Study of Aplastic Anemia and Agranulocytosis and Camitta criteria. No therapy had been received by the patients at the time of blood sampling. In the study, sorted CD4+ and CD8+ blood T cells from patients with severe aplastic anemia and from healthy subjects underwent deep sequencing of TCR repertoires. Patients were enrolled in the USA under clinicaltrials.gov protocols 00001620, 01623167, 00001397, 00071045, 00081523 and 00961064. Ficoll-Paque density gradient centrifugation was used to isolate peripheral blood mononuclear cells. Before DNA extraction, CD4+ and CD8+ T cells were sorted with FACS or magnetic beads.

Genomic DNA was used as template for profiling of TCR beta VDJ combinations and CDR3 sequences. An Illumina HiSeq 2000 was the platform used for TCR repertoire sequencing. Regarding the original processing steps: Repertoire assessment relied on Simpson's diversity index, CDR3 size and DJ length profiles, and TRBV/TRBJ rearrangement plots. The most abundant DNA sequence in the deep sequencing data was defined as the immunodominant clone. CDR3 amino acid sequences were screened for sharing across subjects and were compared with published repertoires and the VDJdb database. The public reads were reanalyzed by TCRdb: fastp trimming at Q25, MiXCR alignment, in-frame beta chains only. Each entry merges the rows of one CDR3 protein and shows their most common DNA and genes. These V and J calls rely on TCRdb rather than the paper's analysis. The sample table shows around 150,000 distinct CDR3 sequences, and around 48% are seen once. The ten largest account for approximately 3% of the sample.

The material sequenced was sorted CD4+, CD8+, or CD8+CD57+ T cells (not recorded which) from PBMCs. Here the chain combines TRBV12-3 or TRBV12-4 and TRBJ1-5; the D gene is perhaps TRBD1, on 5 matching bases. This receptor was obtained from a human donor with aplastic anemia. The encoded CDR3 is CASRGRNQPQHF. The DNA sequence is given as TGTGCCAGCAGGGGGCGAAATCAGCCCCAGCATTTT.